These 27 T cell receptor beta chains were sequenced from one sample in a study of T cells after yellow fever vaccination. TCRdb reanalysed the 5' RACE reads using MiXCR and keeps one entry per CDR3 protein. The sample lists approximately 550,000 distinct CDR3 sequences, roughly a fifth occurring once. The input for sequencing was PBMCs, taken 15 days after the yellow fever booster vaccination. The origin of the receptors is a man between 25 and 39 years old who received the YFV17D yellow fever vaccine.

This chain connects TRBV12-3 or TRBV12-4 to TRBJ1-6, with D hard to call. The CDR3 totals 12 residues. Trimming stripped 2 bases from V and 9 bases from J, with 5 bases between. The DNA for the CDR3 is TGTGCCAGCAGTTTAAATCTTTCACCCCTCCACTTT. Translation: CASSLNLSPLHF.

This clonotype has just a few counts. This chain's CDR3 is CSASRTSGVETQYF. The CDR3 DNA sequence: TGCAGTGCTAGTAGAACTAGCGGGGTGGAGACCCAGTACTTC. The V call is TRBV20-1, the J call TRBJ2-5, with 10 bases lining up with TRBD2. The CDR3 runs 14 residues. The V gene end was trimmed by 3 bases and the J gene end by 5 bases; junction bases not matched to a gene: 6. The germline CDR1 and CDR2 sequences are DFQATT and SNEGSKA (reference sequence).

Ten or more counts support this clonotype. This chain connects TRBV7-2 to TRBJ2-1; no firm D call. The length of the CDR3 is 13 residues. Trimming took off 5 bases at V and 5 bases at J, with 10 bases between the two ends. CDR1 is SGHTA and CDR2 is FQGNSA in the germline V gene. The DNA for the CDR3 is TGTGCCAGCAGCCTCGGACCGAACAATGAGCAGTTCTTC. It codes for CASSLGPNNEQFF.

CDR3 sequence reads: CASSHPGREQFF. The CDR3 bases are TGTGCCAGCAGCCACCCCGGGAGGGAGCAGTTCTTC. V usage is TRBV3-1 and J usage is TRBJ2-1; 7 bases match TRBD2. The CDR3 sequence is 12 residues long. The V segment lost 3 bases and the J segment 10 bases; nucleotides outside the gene matches: 3. Germline V gene sequence: CDR1 LGHDT, CDR2 YNNKEL (reference sequence).

The V and J genes are TRBV3-1 and TRBJ2-1, with D possibly being TRBD1 (5 bases). Trimming pared 2 bases from V and 2 bases from J, leaving 7 bases between. The CDR3 runs to 14 residues. Germline loops: CDR1 LGHDT, CDR2 YNNKEL (reference sequence). The CDR3, as DNA: TGTGCCAGCAGCCAAAGGGGTACCTACAATGAGCAGTTCTTC. Residues: CASSQRGTYNEQFF.

This clonotype was counted many times. The chain couples TRBV5-1 to TRBJ1-2; the D gene is possibly TRBD1 (5 bases). The CDR3 runs to 14 residues. V was shortened by 0 bases and J by 0 bases, with 6 bases between the two germline ends. The germline gives CDR1 SGHRS, CDR2 YFSETQ. CDR3 in amino acids: CASSLARANYGYTF. DNA for the CDR3: TGCGCCAGCAGCTTGGCCAGGGCTAACTATGGCTACACCTTC.

This clonotype was detected ten times or more. The rearrangement joins TRBV7-2 to TRBJ2-3, with TRBD2 identical over 12 bases. This CDR3 region has 17 residues. Germline loops: CDR1 SGHTA, CDR2 FQGNSA. V was clipped by 6 bases and J by 6 bases; unmatched bases: 13. The CDR3 protein is CASRLPSGRDRWDTQYF. CDR3 coding DNA: TGTGCCAGCAGACTGCCTAGCGGGAGGGATAGATGGGATACGCAGTATTTT. The whole variable domain, remainder taken from reference TRBV7-2 and TRBJ2-3, is GAGVSQSPSNKVTEKGKDVELRCDPISGHTALYWYRQSLGQGLEFLIYFQGNSAPDKSGLPSDRFSAERTGGSVSTLTIQRTQQEDSAVYLCASRLPSGRDRWDTQYFGPGTRLTVL.

The rearrangement uses TRBV5-1 and TRBJ1-4; D is possibly TRBD1 (6 bases). The V end lost 0 bases, the J end lost 5 bases, and 14 bases lay between the germline ends. This CDR3 is built from 16 residues. The germline V gene encodes CDR1 SGHRS and CDR2 YFSETQ. CDR3 residues: CASSLAWGRSNEKLFF. CDR3 DNA sequence: TGCGCCAGCAGCTTGGCCTGGGGGCGATCCAATGAAAAACTGTTTTTT. Full variable domain (remainder filled in from reference TRBV5-1 and TRBJ1-4): KAGVTQTPRYLIKTRGQQVTLSCSPISGHRSVSWYQQTPGQGLQFLFEYFSETQRNKGNFPGRFSGRQFSNSRSEMNVSTLELGDSALYLCASSLAWGRSNEKLFFGSGTQLSVL.

V gene TRBV20-1 combines with J gene TRBJ1-1, with D unresolved. CDR1 is DFQATT and CDR2 is SNEGSKA in the germline V gene (reference sequence). The CDR3 has 12 amino acids. Trimming removed 3 bases from V and 5 bases from J, with 10 bases in between. The CDR3 reads CSARIGGTEAFF. The CDR3 DNA follows: TGCAGTGCTAGGATAGGAGGAACTGAAGCTTTCTTT.

This clonotype was seen only a few times. The junction departs from germline at one end; a sequencing error may be responsible. CDR3 region: CASCDGSARTDTQYF. The CDR3, as DNA: TGCGCCAGCTGTGATGGGAGCGCGCGCACAGATACGCAGTATTTT. J is TRBJ2-3 and V is TRBV10-1, with D maybe TRBD2 (5 bases). The germline gives CDR1 WNHNN, CDR2 SYGVQD (reference sequence). The CDR3 is made up of 15 amino acids.

This clonotype was counted a few times. The V call is TRBV10-1, the J call TRBJ2-7; the D call may be TRBD1 or TRBD2 (5 bases each). Germline CDR1 WNHNN, CDR2 SYGVQD (reference sequence). The CDR3 has 11 amino acids. V was pared by 0 bases and J by 11 bases, with 8 bases between. CDR3 residues: CASSESGTKYF. In nucleotides, the CDR3 is TGCGCCAGCAGTGAGTCTGGGACGAAGTACTTC.

This sequence joins TRBV7-6 and TRBJ2-7; 7 nucleotides agree with TRBD2. Germline CDR1 SGHVS, CDR2 FNYEAQ. The trim removed 1 base at V and 0 bases at J, leaving 3 bases unmatched. The CDR3 loop spans 15 amino acids. This chain's CDR3 is CASSLVAGASYEQYF. Written as DNA, the CDR3 is TGTGCCAGCAGCTTAGTCGCGGGAGCCTCCTACGAGCAGTACTTC.

The rearrangement uses TRBV20-1 and TRBJ2-1, with 9 bases aligning to TRBD2. Trimming at V came to 5 bases and at J to 10 bases, leaving 12 bases not matched to a gene. The CDR3 is made up of 14 amino acids. CDR1 and CDR2 from the germline V gene are DFQATT and SNEGSKA (reference sequence). The CDR3 sequence: CSASGLAQDGEQFF. CDR3 sequence (DNA): TGCAGTGCTTCCGGACTAGCGCAAGACGGAGAGCAGTTCTTC.

The sample holds a few counts of this clonotype. The V call is TRBV19, the J call TRBJ2-1; D could derive from TRBD1 or TRBD2 (7 bases each). The V and J ends lost 6 bases and 2 bases respectively, with 14 bases between them. The CDR3 extends over 15 amino acids. Germline V gives CDR1 LNHDA, CDR2 SQIVND (reference sequence). CDR3 region: CASRSGGGAYNEQFF. CDR3 coding DNA: TGTGCCAGTAGATCAGGGGGGGGTGCCTACAATGAGCAGTTCTTC.

The chain combines TRBV7-8 with TRBJ1-2; 11 nucleotides agree with TRBD1. This CDR3 comprises 15 residues. V shed 5 bases, J shed 6 bases, and the junction held 8 bases outside the gene matches. The V gene's germline CDR1 is SGHVS and CDR2 FQNEAQ. The CDR3 reads CASSPGRDRGDGYTF. DNA for the CDR3: TGTGCCAGCAGCCCTGGGCGGGACAGGGGGGATGGCTACACCTTC.

This chain uses TRBV7-2 with TRBJ2-2; TRBD2 aligns across 10 bases. The CDR3 contains 15 residues. J gave up 9 bases and V 2 bases, and 6 bases lay outside the gene matches. CDR1 SGHTA and CDR2 FQGNSA come from the germline V gene. DNA for the CDR3: TGTGCCAGCAGCTTACTTCTAGCGGGAGTGCGGGAGCTGTTTTTT. It translates to CASSLLLAGVRELFF.

The V and J genes are TRBV7-9 and TRBJ1-2; TRBD1 is a possible D gene (5 bases). The germline V gene encodes CDR1 SEHNR and CDR2 FQNEAQ (reference sequence). CDR3 length: 13 residues. Trimming left V 3 bases short and J 8 bases short, with 13 bases between. The CDR3 DNA follows: TGTGCCAGCAGCTTTTCGGGGGAGCGGGGCTACACCTTC. Translation: CASSFSGERGYTF.

The V gene is TRBV7-2, the J gene TRBJ2-1, with TRBD2 as a possible D gene (6 bases). The CDR3 consists of 12 residues. V lost 5 bases to trimming and J lost 6 bases, with 8 bases between them. The germline V gene encodes CDR1 SGHTA and CDR2 FQGNSA. CDR3 sequence (DNA): TGTGCCAGCAGCCCGGGACTCAATGAGCAGTTCTTC. This encodes CASSPGLNEQFF.

This clonotype turned up a few times. The rearrangement links TRBV15 to TRBJ2-7, with 7 bases that match TRBD1. With 0 bases clipped from V and 2 bases from J, the junction kept 4 bases outside the gene matches. Germline V gene sequence: CDR1 LNHNV, CDR2 YYDKDF (reference sequence). The CDR3 loop spans 15 amino acids. CDR3: CATSRDRDRTYEQYF. The CDR3, as DNA: TGTGCCACCAGCAGAGATCGGGACAGAACCTACGAGCAGTACTTC. Based on the CDR3 plus reference TRBV15 and TRBJ2-7, the full variable domain is DAMVIQNPRYQVTQFGKPVTLSCSQTLNHNVMYWYQQKSSQAPKLLFHYYDKDFNNEADTPDNFQSRRPNTSFCFLDIRSPGLGDTAMYLCATSRDRDRTYEQYFGPGTRLTVT.

The chain combines TRBV6-2 or TRBV6-3 with TRBJ2-5; TRBD2 agrees at 8 bases. Germline-derived CDR1 and CDR2 are MNHEY and SVGEGT. CDR3 length: 14 amino acids. V trimming: 9 bases; J trimming: 5 bases; junction bases outside the gene matches: 11. CDR3 protein: CASVAAGVRETQYF. The CDR3 nucleotides are TGTGCCAGTGTGGCAGCGGGAGTCAGGGAGACCCAGTACTTC.

The chain has TRBV13 and TRBJ2-4; D tentatively reads TRBD1 or TRBD2 (7 bases each). Trimming left V 5 bases short and J 9 bases short, with 23 bases between. The germline V gene encodes CDR1 PRHDT and CDR2 FYEKMQ (reference sequence). This CDR3 has 16 residues. The CDR3 loop reads CASSPDYRGGELIQYF. DNA of the CDR3: TGTGCCAGCAGCCCCGACTACAGGGGAGGGGAGCTCATTCAGTACTTC.

The chain uses TRBV5-1 and TRBJ2-5; TRBD1 matches at 9 bases. The CDR3 is made up of 19 amino acids. Germline V lookup: CDR1 SGHRS, CDR2 YFSETQ. After removal of 4 bases from V and 1 base from J, the junction contained 17 bases not matched to a gene. The CDR3 bases are TGCGCCAGCAGCGCGTCTTCACCGGGACAGGGAAAGCCCCAAGAGACCCAGTACTTC. Protein sequence: CASSASSPGQGKPQETQYF.

This clonotype was seen only a few times. The J gene is TRBJ1-1, the V gene TRBV12-3 or TRBV12-4; maybe TRBD1 (5 bases). Trimming took off 6 bases at V and 10 bases at J, with 24 bases between the two ends. There are 15 residues in the CDR3. The CDR3 reads CASSHRSQSYTGAFF. DNA for the CDR3: TGTGCCAGCAGCCACCGTAGCCAAAGCTATACAGGAGCTTTCTTT.

The chain joins TRBV20-1 to TRBJ1-5; 9 bases are shared with TRBD1. This CDR3 contains 14 residues. Germline CDR1 and CDR2: DFQATT and SNEGSKA (reference sequence). V lost 0 bases to trimming and J lost 7 bases; unmatched junction nucleotides: 4. CDR3 region: CSAREGTGIQPQHF. CDR3 DNA sequence: TGCAGTGCTAGAGAAGGGACAGGGATACAGCCCCAGCATTTT.

J is TRBJ2-7 and V is TRBV5-1; the D is unclear. CDR3 size: 15 residues. The germline CDR1 and CDR2 sequences are SGHRS and YFSETQ. The V and J ends lost 0 bases and 7 bases respectively, with 17 bases between them. The CDR3 DNA is TGCGCCAGCAGCTTGGCCGGTCTACCCAACCAGGAGCAGTACTTC. As protein: CASSLAGLPNQEQYF. Combining the CDR3 with reference TRBV5-1 and TRBJ2-7 gives the whole variable domain KAGVTQTPRYLIKTRGQQVTLSCSPISGHRSVSWYQQTPGQGLQFLFEYFSETQRNKGNFPGRFSGRQFSNSRSEMNVSTLELGDSALYLCASSLAGLPNQEQYFGPGTRLTVT.

This chain connects TRBV12-3 or TRBV12-4 to TRBJ2-7; D uncertain. Trimming pared 3 bases from V and 7 bases from J, leaving 13 bases between. The CDR3 runs 13 residues. CDR3: CASSLALGGEQYF. CDR3 nucleotides: TGTGCCAGCAGTTTGGCGCTGGGCGGAGAGCAGTACTTC.

This chain joins TRBV5-1 and TRBJ2-3; 11 bases line up with TRBD2. CDR3 size: 15 residues. V lost 3 bases to trimming and J lost 4 bases; unmatched junction nucleotides: 4. Germline lookup yields CDR1 SGHRS and CDR2 YFSETQ. The CDR3 DNA reads TGCGCCAGCAGCTCACTAGCGGGAGCCTCAGATACGCAGTATTTT. Its protein is CASSSLAGASDTQYF.